Sequencing of this TCR beta chain was carried out in a study of blood T cell repertoires in COVID-19. There are many counts of this clone. This table comes from immunoSEQ multiplex PCR, and its TCRdb copy is limited to in-frame clones, with some not included. The repertoire has around 220,000 clones, approximately 80% of them found once; the top ten carry over 9.5%. The germline V and J ends were trimmed by 7 bases and 6 bases, with 22 bases remaining between them. CDR1 is LNHDA, CDR2 SQIVND, per germline (reference sequence). The length of the CDR3 is 16 residues. The sequenced sample consisted of peripheral blood. The V call is TRBV19, the J call TRBJ1-5; tentative D call: TRBD1 (6 bases). This TCR derives from a woman aged 80 or over with acute or convalescent COVID-19. The CDR3 spells CASKGDGDRLFQPQHF. DNA of the CDR3: TGTGCCAGTAAGGGGGATGGAGACAGGCTATTTCAGCCCCAGCATTTT.